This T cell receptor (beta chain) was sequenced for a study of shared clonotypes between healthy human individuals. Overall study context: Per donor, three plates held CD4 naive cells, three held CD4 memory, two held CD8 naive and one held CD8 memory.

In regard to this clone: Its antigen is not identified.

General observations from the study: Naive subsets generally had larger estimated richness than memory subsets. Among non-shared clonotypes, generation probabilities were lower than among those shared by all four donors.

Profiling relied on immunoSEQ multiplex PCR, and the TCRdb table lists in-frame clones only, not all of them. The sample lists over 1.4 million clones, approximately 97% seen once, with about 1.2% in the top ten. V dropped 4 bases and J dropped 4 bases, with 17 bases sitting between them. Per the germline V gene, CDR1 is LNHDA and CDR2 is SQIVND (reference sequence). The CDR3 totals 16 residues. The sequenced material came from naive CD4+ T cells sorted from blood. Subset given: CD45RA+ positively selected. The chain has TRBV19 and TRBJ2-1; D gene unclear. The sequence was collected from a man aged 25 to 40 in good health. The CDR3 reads CASSREMLAGYNEQFF. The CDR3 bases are TGTGCCAGTAGTAGGGAAATGTTAGCCGGTTACAATGAGCAGTTCTTC. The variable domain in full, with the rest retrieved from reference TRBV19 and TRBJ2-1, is DGGITQSPKYLFRKEGQNVTLSCEQNLNHDAMYWYRQDPGQGLRLIYYSQIVNDFQKGDIAEGYSVSREKKESFPLTVTSAQKNPTAFYLCASSREMLAGYNEQFFGPGTRLTVL.